This T cell receptor (beta chain) is from a study of T-cell memory formation after mild COVID-19. TCRdb analysed the 5' RACE reads with MiXCR anew, one entry per CDR3 protein. The sample lists about 120,000 distinct CDR3 sequences, 20% to 25% occurring once. A few counts support this clonotype. The TCR sequence derives from a man aged 18 to 35 who had mild COVID-19 (a few samples of this study predate the infection). Cell type and time point are not known. Sequenced sample: PBMCs or a T cell subset sorted from them (not recorded which).

For the CDR3, the DNA is TGTGCCAGCAGTCGAGACAGCCTCAGATACTTC. Its translation: CASSRDSLRYF. The rearrangement uses TRBV12-3 or TRBV12-4 and TRBJ2-7; a weak D match, TRBD1 (5 bases). The CDR3 runs to 11 residues. The V and J ends lost 5 bases and 13 bases respectively, with 15 bases between them.